These T cell receptor beta chains were read from a single sample in a study of blood T cell repertoires in COVID-19. The table came from immunoSEQ multiplex PCR; TCRdb's copy has only in-frame clones and leaves some out. The sample includes 120,000 to 150,000 clones, 85% of them seen just once. What was sequenced was peripheral blood. Receptors originate from a woman aged 40 to 55 with active or convalescent COVID-19. CDR3s include the opening cysteine and the closing phenylalanine or tryptophan. D genes are given only for firm matches. Size values are once, few and many counts, or a class for expanded clones, and some rows have none.

V gene: TRBV7-2
D gene: TRBD2
J gene: TRBJ2-3
clone size: NA
CDR3 length: 15
CDR3 protein: CASSFAGGRTDTQYF
CDR3 DNA: TGTGCCAGCAGCTTTGCGGGGGGGCGCACAGATACGCAGTATTTT

V gene: TRBV5-1
D gene: TRBD2
J gene: TRBJ2-3
clone size: once
CDR3 length: 17
CDR3 protein: CASSLTSGGSSTDTQYF
CDR3 DNA: TGCGCCAGCAGCTTAACTAGCGGGGGGTCTAGCACAGATACGCAGTATTTT

V gene: TRBV19
D gene: NA
J gene: TRBJ2-5
clone size: NA
CDR3 length: 17
CDR3 protein: CASSRSVYRVGFETQYF
CDR3 DNA: TGTGCCAGTAGCAGGAGTGTGTACAGGGTGGGTTTCGAGACCCAGTACTTC

V gene: TRBV21-1
D gene: NA
J gene: TRBJ2-7
clone size: NA
CDR3 length: 19
CDR3 protein: CASSKIWGDRVEITYEQYF
CDR3 DNA: TGTGCCAGCAGCAAAATTTGGGGGGACAGGGTGGAAATCACCTACGAGCAGTACTTC

V gene: TRBV6-5
D gene: NA
J gene: TRBJ1-1
clone size: NA
CDR3 length: 14
CDR3 protein: CASSYGTLNTEAFF
CDR3 DNA: TGTGCCAGCAGTTACGGCACCCTTAACACTGAAGCTTTCTTT

V gene: TRBV6-5
D gene: NA
J gene: TRBJ1-1
clone size: once
CDR3 length: 13
CDR3 protein: CASSLGQYTEAFF
CDR3 DNA: TGTGCCAGCAGTTTAGGACAGTACACTGAAGCTTTCTTT

V gene: TRBV24-1
D gene: NA
J gene: TRBJ1-2
clone size: few
CDR3 length: 13
CDR3 protein: CATSTGEWYGYTF
CDR3 DNA: TGTGCCACCAGTACCGGGGAATGGTATGGCTACACCTTC

V gene: TRBV11-2
D gene: NA
J gene: TRBJ2-5
clone size: NA
CDR3 length: 15
CDR3 protein: CASSLYGQGQETQYF
CDR3 DNA: TGTGCCAGCAGCTTATATGGTCAGGGCCAAGAGACCCAGTACTTC

V gene: TRBV5-6
D gene: TRBD1
J gene: TRBJ2-1
clone size: NA
CDR3 length: 16
CDR3 protein: CASSLLGTGSSNEQFF
CDR3 DNA: TGTGCCAGCAGCTTGTTGGGGACAGGGAGTTCCAATGAGCAGTTCTTC

V gene: TRBV5-5
D gene: NA
J gene: TRBJ1-5
clone size: NA
CDR3 length: 14
CDR3 protein: CASSVDMGNQPQHF
CDR3 DNA: TGTGCCAGCAGCGTTGACATGGGCAATCAGCCCCAGCATTTT

V gene: TRBV28
D gene: TRBD1
J gene: TRBJ1-2
clone size: once
CDR3 length: 16
CDR3 protein: CASLGDNGQGTYGYTF
CDR3 DNA: TGTGCCAGCCTAGGGGACAATGGACAGGGGACCTATGGCTACACCTTC

V gene: TRBV2
D gene: TRBD2
J gene: TRBJ2-1
clone size: NA
CDR3 length: 14
CDR3 protein: CASSGGAWYNEQFF
CDR3 DNA: TGTGCCAGCAGCGGGGGGGCTTGGTACAATGAGCAGTTCTTC

V gene: TRBV2
D gene: TRBD1
J gene: TRBJ2-7
clone size: NA
CDR3 length: 15
CDR3 protein: CASSLTGAASYEQYF
CDR3 DNA: TGTGCCAGCAGTTTGACAGGGGCCGCCTCCTACGAGCAGTACTTC

V gene: TRBV29-1
D gene: NA
J gene: TRBJ1-2
clone size: few
CDR3 length: 13
CDR3 protein: CSVRTRTGQGYTF
CDR3 DNA: TGCAGCGTTCGTACCCGGACCGGACAGGGCTACACCTTC

V gene: TRBV11-2
D gene: TRBD1
J gene: TRBJ1-2
clone size: NA
CDR3 length: 12
CDR3 protein: CASSTRTGGYTF
CDR3 DNA: TGTGCCAGCAGCACTCGGACAGGAGGCTACACCTTC

V gene: TRBV11-2
D gene: NA
J gene: TRBJ1-4
clone size: NA
CDR3 length: 16
CDR3 protein: CASSFFQGSSNEKLFF
CDR3 DNA: TGTGCCAGCAGCTTTTTCCAGGGCTCGTCTAATGAAAAACTGTTTTTT

V gene: TRBV27
D gene: TRBD1
J gene: TRBJ2-3
clone size: NA
CDR3 length: 15
CDR3 protein: CASSLPGQGLDTQYF
CDR3 DNA: TGTGCCAGCAGTTTACCGGGACAGGGGCTCGATACGCAGTATTTT

V gene: TRBV19
D gene: TRBD1
J gene: TRBJ1-3
clone size: NA
CDR3 length: 17
CDR3 protein: CASSPQGDRGRGNTIYF
CDR3 DNA: TGTGCCAGTAGTCCCCAAGGGGACAGGGGGCGTGGAAACACCATATATTTT

V gene: TRBV5-1
D gene: TRBD2
J gene: TRBJ2-3
clone size: NA
CDR3 length: 18
CDR3 protein: CASSLATSGGANADTQYF
CDR3 DNA: TGCGCCAGCAGCTTGGCAACTAGCGGGGGCGCCAACGCAGATACGCAGTATTTT

V gene: TRBV3-1/TRBV3-2
D gene: TRBD1
J gene: TRBJ2-1
clone size: NA
CDR3 length: 17
CDR3 protein: CASSQDLGQGSYNEQFF
CDR3 DNA: TGTGCCAGCAGCCAAGATCTGGGACAGGGTTCCTACAATGAGCAGTTCTTC

V gene: TRBV3-1/TRBV3-2
D gene: NA
J gene: TRBJ2-5
clone size: NA
CDR3 length: 16
CDR3 protein: CASHRRGGPPKETQYF
CDR3 DNA: TGTGCCAGCCACAGGCGGGGAGGCCCCCCCAAAGAGACCCAGTACTTC

V gene: TRBV28
D gene: NA
J gene: TRBJ1-1
clone size: NA
CDR3 length: 14
CDR3 protein: CASRAGGFGTEAFF
CDR3 DNA: TGTGCCAGCAGGGCAGGCGGGTTTGGCACTGAAGCTTTCTTT

V gene: TRBV7-9
D gene: TRBD1
J gene: TRBJ1-6
clone size: NA
CDR3 length: 15
CDR3 protein: CASSLGGTGSSPLHF
CDR3 DNA: TGTGCCAGCAGCTTAGGGGGGACAGGGAGTTCACCCCTCCACTTT

V gene: TRBV25-1
D gene: TRBD1
J gene: TRBJ2-1
clone size: NA
CDR3 length: 17
CDR3 protein: CASSDRTGGGPYNEQFF
CDR3 DNA: TGTGCCAGCAGTGACCGGACAGGGGGAGGACCCTACAATGAGCAGTTCTTC

V gene: TRBV2
D gene: TRBD2
J gene: TRBJ2-3
clone size: NA
CDR3 length: 17
CDR3 protein: CASTPLGLAGEQDTQYF
CDR3 DNA: TGTGCCAGCACTCCCCTGGGACTAGCGGGAGAACAAGATACGCAGTATTTT

V gene: TRBV7-9
D gene: TRBD1
J gene: TRBJ1-2
clone size: NA
CDR3 length: 14
CDR3 protein: CASSLSGGNYGYTF
CDR3 DNA: TGTGCCAGCAGCTTATCAGGGGGGAACTATGGCTACACCTTC

V gene: TRBV2
D gene: NA
J gene: TRBJ2-7
clone size: NA
CDR3 length: 14
CDR3 protein: CASRRSGLSYEQYF
CDR3 DNA: TGTGCCAGCAGGAGATCCGGGTTATCCTACGAGCAGTACTTC